Listed below are T cell receptor beta chains from one sample, sequenced in a study of cytomegalovirus exposure and HLA in healthy donors. Assay used: immunoSEQ multiplex PCR; TCRdb lists only in-frame clones, some missing. The sample includes some 78,000 clones, roughly three quarters of them seen just once. The specimen was PBMCs. The receptors were gathered from a woman between 45 and 65 years old in good health and CMV-seropositive. Both conserved end residues are part of each CDR3. Each record gives: D gene, clone size, J gene, V gene, CDR3 DNA, CDR3 protein. A D gene is named only where the DNA matches it firmly. Where a row states a size, it is once, few, many or the class of an expanded clone; other rows omit it.

TRBD1 . TRBJ1-1 TRBV19 TGTGCCACCGAAGACAGGGAGAACACTGAAGCTTTCTTT CATEDRENTEAFF
. . TRBJ2-2 TRBV5-5 TGTGCCAGCAGCCGGACAGATTTCGGGGAGCTGTTTTTT CASSRTDFGELFF
. few TRBJ2-7 TRBV6-5 TGTGCCAGCAGTGCCGGGGACACCTCCTACGAGCAGTACTTC CASSAGDTSYEQYF
TRBD2 few TRBJ2-1 TRBV11-1 TGTGCCAGCAGCTTACAACTAGCGCTTTCCTACAATGAGCAGTTCTTC CASSLQLALSYNEQFF
TRBD2 . TRBJ2-2 TRBV11-2 TGTGCCAGCAGCTTAGCCCTAGGAGCGGGAGATACCGGGGAGCTGTTTTTT CASSLALGAGDTGELFF
. . TRBJ1-5 TRBV11-2 TGTGCCAGCAGCCCCACAAATAGCAATCAGCCCCAGCATTTT CASSPTNSNQPQHF
. few TRBJ2-6 TRBV19 TGTGCCAGCCGTCCAAAGGGGCTGGAGATTAGGGAGGCTGGGGCCAACGTCCTGACTTTC CASRPKGLEIREAGANVLTF
. . TRBJ1-3 TRBV18 TGTGCCAGCTCACCACCGAGTTATCCGGGAAACACCATATATTTT CASSPPSYPGNTIYF
TRBD2 . TRBJ2-3 TRBV7-3 TGTGCCAGCAGCCCAGCGGGGGCCGCAACCACCACAGATACGCAGTATTTT CASSPAGAATTTDTQYF
. . TRBJ1-1 TRBV11-2 TGTGCCAGCAGCTTAGAGCGAGGGACTGAAGCTTTCTTT CASSLERGTEAFF
. once TRBJ2-1 TRBV7-7 TGTGCTAGCAGTGCAGGGGCCTTTAGCACCTACAATGAGCAGTTCTTC CASSAGAFSTYNEQFF
TRBD1 . TRBJ2-1 TRBV10-3 TGTGCCATCAGTAACCCGGGACAGTTCTCCTACAATGAGCAGTTCTTC CAISNPGQFSYNEQFF
. . TRBJ2-5 TRBV28 TGTGCCAGCAGTAAGCCGAAGGAGACCCAGTACTTC CASSKPKETQYF
TRBD1 . TRBJ1-4 TRBV12-5 TGTGCTAGTGGTACCTCCCGAGGGACAGGGAAAAATGAAAAACTGTTTTTT CASGTSRGTGKNEKLFF
. . TRBJ1-1 TRBV30 TGTGCCTGGAGTGTACGGACAGACACTGAAGCTTTCTTT CAWSVRTDTEAFF
. . TRBJ2-7 TRBV18 TGTGCCAGCTCACCGAAGGACAGACCCTACGAGCAGTACTTC CASSPKDRPYEQYF
TRBD1 . TRBJ2-1 TRBV19 TGTGCCAGTAGTATCGACAGGGGTTCCTACAATGAGCAGTTCTTC CASSIDRGSYNEQFF
TRBD1 once TRBJ2-5 TRBV19 TGTGCCAGTAGCACAGGGGGGGAGACCCAGTACTTC CASSTGGETQYF
TRBD1 . TRBJ2-7 TRBV7-9 TGTGCCAGCAGCCTCGGCTCACAGGGGATATACGAGCAGTACTTC CASSLGSQGIYEQYF
TRBD1 few TRBJ2-5 TRBV30 TGTGCCTGGAGTGAGGGGGCGGGAGAGACCCAGTACTTC CAWSEGAGETQYF
TRBD2 once TRBJ2-1 TRBV7-9 TGTGCCAGCAGCGAGACTAGCGGGGTCTACAATGAGCAGTTCTTC CASSETSGVYNEQFF
. . TRBJ1-5 TRBV19 TGTGCCAGCTCTCACCAGGGTAGCAATCAGCCCCAGCATTTT CASSHQGSNQPQHF
TRBD1 few TRBJ1-5 TRBV27 TGTGCCAGCAGTCTCAGACAGGGCAGCAATCAGCCCCAGCATTTT CASSLRQGSNQPQHF
TRBD2 . TRBJ2-7 TRBV5-1 TGCGCCAGCAGCTTGGGGACTAGCGGGGGGTTCGAGCAGTACTTC CASSLGTSGGFEQYF
. . TRBJ2-5 TRBV6-5 TGTGCCAGCAGTCCGCGGTTAGGAGAGACCCAGTACTTC CASSPRLGETQYF
TRBD1 . TRBJ1-6 TRBV5-1 TGCGCCAGCAGGGGGGCCCTTGGGACAGAAAATTCACCCCTCCACTTT CASRGALGTENSPLHF
. once TRBJ2-5 TRBV11-2 TGTGCCAGCAGCCTAAGGCCGGGACACCTCCAAGAGACCCAGTACTTC CASSLRPGHLQETQYF
TRBD1 once TRBJ1-3 TRBV11-2 TGTGCCAGCAGCTACGAAGAGGGGGCGATTTTTGGAAACACCATATATTTT CASSYEEGAIFGNTIYF
. few TRBJ1-1 TRBV7-6 TGTGCCAGCAGCTTACTGCAGGGAGGGACTGAAGCTTTCTTT CASSLLQGGTEAFF
. . TRBJ1-1 TRBV18 TGTGCCAGCTCACCGCCAGGGCTCGGGGGCACTGAAGCTTTCTTT CASSPPGLGGTEAFF
TRBD1 . TRBJ2-3 TRBV18 TGTGCCAGCTCACCCCGCCCAGGGGGCTTTTTGGCGCAGTATTTT CASSPRPGGFLAQYF
. . TRBJ2-1 TRBV21-1 TGTGCCAGCAGCAAAGTTGAGGCAGCCTCGGGCAATGAGCAGTTCTTC CASSKVEAASGNEQFF
TRBD2 . TRBJ2-3 TRBV28 TGTGCCAGCAGTTTGAGTACCGGGGGGACAGATACGCAGTATTTT CASSLSTGGTDTQYF
. . TRBJ2-5 TRBV5-6 TGTGCCAGCAGCTTGCAGTTAGAGACCCAGTACTTC CASSLQLETQYF
. . TRBJ1-1 TRBV19 TGTGCCAGTAGTATGGGGGGTTTCGGTTTTAGCACTGAAGCTTTCTTT CASSMGGFGFSTEAFF